The present T cell receptor (beta chain) was sequenced within a study of PD-1 blockade in classical Hodgkin lymphoma. On this clone itself: The antigen is unknown.

Time point described: cycle 4 day 1 (C4D1), after five to seven weeks of nivolumab. Autologous stem cell transplantation was followed by relapse in every patient, and brentuximab vedotin exposure varied. Using magnetic negative selection, the CD4+ T cells were separated out of thawed PBMCs. This table comes from immunoSEQ multiplex PCR, and its TCRdb copy is limited to in-frame clones, with some not included. The sample holds 9,000 to 10,000 clones; approximately 80% are singletons and the top ten take around 1.5%. Overall study results and limits: TCR diversity in CD4+, not CD8+, cells rose significantly by C4D1. Newly diagnosed patients were reported to start with lower TCR diversity than healthy donors.

This TCR derives from a human donor with classical Hodgkin lymphoma. Here the sequenced sample was CD4+ T cells from blood, taken before the fourth cycle of nivolumab.

The CDR3 coding sequence is TGTGCCAGTGCGGGACCATACAATGAGCAGTTCTTC. This gives the protein CASAGPYNEQFF. The rearrangement uses TRBV2 and TRBJ2-1, with TRBD2 as a possible D gene (6 bases). The CDR3 totals 12 residues. Germline V gene lookup returns CDR1 SNHLY and CDR2 FYNNEI. V lost 9 bases, J lost 4 bases, and 10 bases lay in between.